These 27 T cell receptor beta chains came from one sample sequenced in a study of CD8 T cells in Susac syndrome. Random hexamers primed reverse transcription of about 0.5 to 1 ug RNA. TCRdb re-called the immunoSEQ multiplex PCR reads through MiXCR, storing one row per CDR3 protein. The sample has 80,000 or so distinct CDR3 sequences, about 95% seen once. Sequenced material: CD8+ T cells from PBMCs. These receptors all stem from a human donor with Susac syndrome.

The rearrangement joins TRBV20-1 to TRBJ2-1; D might be TRBD1 or TRBD2, each matching 5 bases. This CDR3 has 12 residues. Germline V lookup: CDR1 DFQATT, CDR2 SNEGSKA (reference sequence). Deletions cut 3 bases from V and 7 bases from J, with 10 bases between. The CDR3 bases are TGCAGTGCTAGTGAGGGGCGGAATGAGCAGTTCTTC. This codes for CSASEGRNEQFF.

The V and J genes are TRBV28 and TRBJ2-7, with 8 bases matching TRBD1. V lost 5 bases, J lost 2 bases, and 8 bases stayed unmatched. Germline V CDR1 and CDR2: MDHEN, SYDVKM. This CDR3 has 15 residues. For the CDR3, the DNA is TGTGCCAGCAGTCGACAGGGGCCCCCTACCTACGAGCAGTACTTC. Its protein is CASSRQGPPTYEQYF.

The chain couples TRBV11-2 to TRBJ2-7; no definite D call. The V gene's germline CDR1 is SGHAT and CDR2 FQNNGV. With 5 bases removed from V and 3 bases from J, the gap between germline ends came to 5 bases. The CDR3 spans 11 residues. The CDR3 protein is CASSGYYEQYF. CDR3 coding DNA: TGTGCCAGCAGCGGCTACTACGAGCAGTACTTC.

The J gene is TRBJ2-3, the V gene TRBV29-1; D may match TRBD1 or TRBD2 (5 bases each). Germline CDR1 is SQVTM and CDR2 is ANQGSEA. This CDR3 spans 15 amino acids. The V gene lost 7 bases and the J gene lost 0 bases, with 17 bases spanning the gap. The CDR3 here is CSAGLGEPSTDTQYF. CDR3 sequence (DNA): TGCAGCGCCGGCCTGGGGGAACCCAGCACAGATACGCAGTATTTT.

The V call is TRBV29-1, the J call TRBJ2-1; D perhaps matches TRBD2 (6 bases). Germline assignment: CDR1 SQVTM and CDR2 ANQGSEA. The ends were cut back, 5 bases at V and 7 bases at J, with 15 bases in the middle. This CDR3 contains 13 residues. In nucleotides, the CDR3 is TGCAGCGTTTGGGGGGATTCTGGGAATGAGCAGTTCTTC. Its translation is CSVWGDSGNEQFF.

The chain combines TRBV20-1 with TRBJ2-7; possible D gene TRBD2, 5 bases. V was pared by 1 base and J by 4 bases, with 14 bases between. The CDR3 is made up of 14 amino acids. Germline assignment: CDR1 DFQATT and CDR2 SNEGSKA (reference sequence). DNA for the CDR3: TGCAGTGCTAGAGGCCGGGAAAACAGATACGAGCAGTACGTC. This translates into CSARGRENRYEQYV.

In this sample, this clonotype turned up a few times. The chain joins TRBV4-1 to TRBJ1-1; no firm D call. The CDR3 covers 14 residues. Trimming took off 0 bases at V and 3 bases at J, with 8 bases between the two ends. Germline V gives CDR1 MGHRA, CDR2 YSYEKL. The CDR3 spells CASSQDRGDTEAFF. The CDR3 DNA reads as TGCGCCAGCAGCCAAGATCGGGGTGACACTGAAGCTTTCTTT.

V and J are TRBV4-3 and TRBJ2-3; D may be TRBD2 (6 bases). Trimming removed 0 bases from V and 1 base from J, with 11 bases in between. The CDR3 extends over 16 amino acids. CDR1 is LGHNA and CDR2 is YSLEER in the germline V gene. The CDR3 loop is CASSQDLIAGTDTQYF. CDR3 bases: TGCGCCAGCAGCCAAGATCTAATAGCGGGCACAGATACGCAGTATTTT.

The chain joins TRBV7-8 to TRBJ2-7, with TRBD2 matching over 9 bases. The CDR3 runs to 15 residues. Losses at the gene ends were 1 base for V and 5 bases for J; bases not matched to a gene: 6. Germline V lookup: CDR1 SGHVS, CDR2 FQNEAQ. The DNA for the CDR3 is TGTGCCAGCAGCTTAGGGACTAGCGCCGTCAACGAGCAGTACTTC. This gives the protein CASSLGTSAVNEQYF.

This chain connects TRBV6-2 or TRBV6-3 to TRBJ2-1; D tentatively fits TRBD1 or TRBD2 (5 bases each). Trimming removed 2 bases at V and 9 bases at J, with 11 bases between. The germline V gene encodes CDR1 MNHEY and CDR2 SVGEGT. The CDR3 loop spans 13 amino acids. The CDR3 region has the DNA TGTGCCAGCAGTTACACCGAGGGGAGTGAGCAGTTCTTC. It specifies CASSYTEGSEQFF.

The genes are TRBV20-1 and TRBJ2-7, with TRBD1 identical over 8 bases. This CDR3 has 15 residues. Germline V lookup: CDR1 DFQATT, CDR2 SNEGSKA (reference sequence). V lost 0 bases, J lost 6 bases, and 10 bases stayed unmatched. This CDR3 is CSARDLTGERLEQYF. The CDR3 bases are TGCAGTGCTAGAGATCTGACAGGGGAAAGACTCGAGCAGTACTTC.

The chain links TRBV27 to TRBJ2-1, with TRBD1 matching 10 bases. The length of the CDR3 is 15 residues. CDR1 and CDR2 from the germline V gene are MNHEY and SMNVEV (reference sequence). Trimming at V came to 4 bases and at J to 4 bases, leaving 4 bases not matched to a gene. The CDR3 DNA is TGTGCCAGCAGTTCCCGGGACAGGGGATACAATGAGCAGTTCTTC. Translating it yields CASSSRDRGYNEQFF.

This clonotype has only a few counts. The rearrangement links TRBV15 to TRBJ1-6, with D unresolved. Germline lookup yields CDR1 LNHNV and CDR2 YYDKDF (reference sequence). The CDR3 runs to 13 residues. The V end lost 0 bases, the J end lost 9 bases, and 6 bases lay between the germline ends. The CDR3 loop is CATSRDLVSPLHF. The DNA for the CDR3 is TGTGCCACCAGCAGAGATCTTGTTTCACCCCTCCACTTT.

This clonotype appeared once. V usage is TRBV9 and J usage is TRBJ2-2, with D perhaps TRBD2 (5 bases). The V gene lost 0 bases and the J gene lost 1 base, with 7 bases spanning the gap. Germline loops: CDR1 SGDLS, CDR2 YYNGEE. The length of the CDR3 is 15 residues. CDR3 residues: CASSVVSENTGELFF. The CDR3 DNA reads TGTGCCAGCAGCGTAGTTAGCGAGAACACCGGGGAGCTGTTTTTT.

This clonotype was found a few times. The J gene is TRBJ2-2, the V gene TRBV6-1, with 10 bases identical to TRBD1. V lost 6 bases to trimming and J lost 3 bases; unmatched junction nucleotides: 4. The length of the CDR3 is 15 residues. Looked up from germline, CDR1 is MNHNS and CDR2 is SASEGT. The CDR3 loop reads CASRRQGADTGELFF. The CDR3 DNA reads TGTGCCAGCAGAAGACAGGGGGCCGACACCGGGGAGCTGTTTTTT.

The chain combines TRBV20-1 with TRBJ2-1; D call uncertain. The ends were cut back, 6 bases at V and 13 bases at J, with 13 bases in the middle. Germline V gene sequence: CDR1 DFQATT, CDR2 SNEGSKA (reference sequence). The CDR3 totals 10 residues. CDR3 sequence (DNA): TGCAGTGCCGTGTATCCGCCCCAGTTCTTC. Its translation is CSAVYPPQFF.

The J gene is TRBJ2-1, the V gene TRBV30; D is perhaps TRBD2 (6 bases). Germline CDR1 reads GTSNPN; CDR2 reads SVGIG (reference sequence). CDR3 size: 13 residues. Trimming shortened V by 1 base and J by 10 bases, and 14 bases separated the two germline ends. CDR3 DNA sequence: TGTGCCTGGAGTGGGGACTCCCTCGGGGAGCAGTTCTTC. Protein sequence: CAWSGDSLGEQFF.

This chain joins TRBV9 and TRBJ1-2; D unresolved. Germline lookup yields CDR1 SGDLS and CDR2 YYNGEE. The germline V and J ends were trimmed by 4 bases and 1 base, with 2 bases remaining between them. The CDR3 spans 11 residues. As DNA, the CDR3 is TGTGCCAGCAGCAATAACTATGGCTACACCTTC. Encoded protein: CASSNNYGYTF.

The chain recombines TRBV4-3 with TRBJ1-1; 9 positions match TRBD1. The CDR3 spans 15 residues. CDR1 is LGHNA, CDR2 YSLEER, per germline. The V segment lost 4 bases and the J segment 4 bases; nucleotides outside the gene matches: 7. CDR3 sequence reads: CASSLAGTGSTEAFF. As DNA, the CDR3 is TGCGCCAGCAGCCTTGCCGGGACAGGGTCCACTGAAGCTTTCTTT.

V usage is TRBV11-1 and J usage is TRBJ2-5; 7 bases are shared with TRBD1. V lost 4 bases to trimming and J lost 1 base; unmatched junction nucleotides: 3. The length of the CDR3 is 14 residues. The germline V gene encodes CDR1 SGHAT and CDR2 FQDESV (reference sequence). The CDR3 sequence: CASSSTGSQETQYF. The DNA of the CDR3 is TGTGCCAGCAGCTCGACAGGGAGCCAAGAGACCCAGTACTTC. Full variable domain (remainder filled in from reference TRBV11-1 and TRBJ2-5): EAEVAQSPRYKITEKSQAVAFWCDPISGHATLYWYRQILGQGPELLVQFQDESVVDDSQLPKDRFSAERLKGVDSTLKIQPAELGDSAMYLCASSSTGSQETQYFGPGTRLLVL.

The chain recombines TRBV20-1 with TRBJ2-7; D is perhaps TRBD2 (5 bases). Trimming shortened V by 6 bases and J by 1 base, and 13 bases separated the two germline ends. Germline-derived CDR1 and CDR2 are DFQATT and SNEGSKA (reference sequence). CDR3 length: 13 amino acids. The CDR3: CSAPDLHSYEQYF. CDR3 nucleotide sequence: TGCAGTGCCCCGGACTTGCATTCCTACGAGCAGTACTTC.

The J gene is TRBJ2-2, the V gene TRBV9, with D possibly being TRBD2 (5 bases). Trimming took off 5 bases at V and 0 bases at J, with 8 bases between the two ends. CDR3 length: 14 residues. In germline, CDR1 is SGDLS, CDR2 YYNGEE. The CDR3 protein is CASRAGSNTGELFF. CDR3 nucleotide sequence: TGTGCCAGCAGGGCGGGCTCGAACACCGGGGAGCTGTTTTTT.

The V and J genes are TRBV29-1 and TRBJ2-7; D not resolved. Germline values: CDR1 SQVTM, CDR2 ANQGSEA. The V end was cut by 3 bases, the J end by 2 bases, with 11 bases between. The CDR3 length is 13 residues. CDR3 sequence: CSVDTRRAYEQYV. The CDR3 DNA sequence: TGCAGCGTTGATACCCGTAGGGCCTACGAGCAGTACGTC.

V gene TRBV20-1 combines with J gene TRBJ2-7; 7 bases fit TRBD1. Trimming removed 3 bases from V and 2 bases from J; junction bases left unmatched: 7. The CDR3 covers 14 residues. Looked up from germline, CDR1 is DFQATT and CDR2 is SNEGSKA (reference sequence). This chain's CDR3 is CSARGQLLTYEQYF. Written as DNA, the CDR3 is TGCAGTGCTAGGGGACAGCTCCTTACCTACGAGCAGTACTTC.

The V call is TRBV7-9, the J call TRBJ1-5; D is perhaps TRBD1 (5 bases). CDR3 size: 14 residues. Germline V gene lookup returns CDR1 SEHNR and CDR2 FQNEAQ (reference sequence). V was pared by 4 bases and J by 4 bases, with 11 bases between. The CDR3 nucleotides read TGTGCCAGCAGCTCCGGGGGAACTAATCAGCCCCAGCATTTT. Translating gives CASSSGGTNQPQHF.

The V and J genes are TRBV28 and TRBJ2-5; the match to TRBD1 covers 8 bases. The CDR3 is made up of 15 amino acids. Germline V gene sequence: CDR1 MDHEN, CDR2 SYDVKM. Germline trimming cut 5 bases from V and 4 bases from J; bases unmatched to any gene: 9. The CDR3 spells CASSDIRGRGETQYF. CDR3 nucleotides: TGTGCCAGCAGTGACATCAGGGGGCGCGGAGAGACCCAGTACTTC.

The chain is built from TRBV5-1 and TRBJ1-1; D remains ambiguous. V gave up 2 bases and J gave up 5 bases, with 16 bases separating them. Germline CDR1 SGHRS, CDR2 YFSETQ. The CDR3 totals 15 residues. The CDR3 loop reads CASSFTLVDGTEAFF. The CDR3 bases are TGCGCCAGCAGCTTTACACTGGTTGATGGTACTGAAGCTTTCTTT.